The source of this T cell receptor beta chain is a study of early T cells in non-severe SARS-CoV-2 infection. TCRdb re-derived calls from the 5' RACE reads in MiXCR, one entry per CDR3 protein. The sample lists about 71,000 distinct CDR3 sequences, more than 14% occurring once. CDR1 is SEHNR and CDR2 is FQNEAQ in the germline V gene (reference sequence). CDR3 size: 17 residues. V was pared by 3 bases and J by 1 base, with 5 bases of the junction left unmatched. This clonotype was recorded a few times. The sequencing here drew on whole blood, taken at baseline. The clonotype originates from an adult who was a healthcare worker with PCR-confirmed SARS-CoV-2 infection or an uninfected control (not recorded which). The rearrangement uses TRBV7-9 and TRBJ2-6, with 8 bases identical to TRBD1. CDR3 loop: CASSLDRVQSGANVLTF. DNA for the CDR3: TGTGCCAGCAGCTTGGACAGGGTTCAATCTGGGGCCAACGTCCTGACTTTC.